These 13 T cell receptor beta chains were all obtained from the same sample, sequenced in a study of cytomegalovirus exposure and HLA in healthy donors. Use of 60 Vbeta and 13 Jbeta primers characterized the PCR. Only in-frame clones appear in the TCRdb table, and some are missing; sequencing was by immunoSEQ multiplex PCR. Of 70,000 to 90,000 clones listed, approximately 80% are singletons. Input material: PBMCs. The receptors shown here come from a man in his 70s in good health and CMV-seropositive.

The chain combines TRBV6-6 with TRBJ2-1; D is perhaps TRBD1 (5 bases). Per germline, CDR1 MNHNY and CDR2 SVGAGI (reference sequence). This CDR3 is 12 amino acids long. Trimming left V 5 bases short and J 6 bases short, with 8 bases between. The CDR3 loop is CASSDSPNEQFF. The CDR3 region has the DNA TGTGCCAGCAGTGACAGCCCCAATGAGCAGTTCTTC.

The chain carries TRBV10-3 and TRBJ2-1; TRBD1 agrees at 8 bases. V was clipped by 2 bases and J by 5 bases; unmatched bases: 5. CDR1 is ENHRY, CDR2 SYGVKD, per germline. This CDR3 has 15 amino acids. CDR3 nucleotides: TGTGCCATCAGTGAGGACAGGGGAGGAAACAATGAGCAGTTCTTC. The encoded protein is CAISEDRGGNNEQFF.

This clone has only a few counts. This rearrangement joins TRBV6-5 to TRBJ2-7; TRBD2 is a possible D gene (5 bases). Germline CDR1 is MNHEY and CDR2 is SVGAGI. CDR3 size: 12 residues. The V gene lost 5 bases and the J gene lost 8 bases, with 13 bases spanning the gap. The CDR3 DNA reads TGTGCCAGCAGTCCACGTGAGGGAAAGCAGTACTTC. It encodes CASSPREGKQYF.

A single count supports this clone. The chain joins TRBV6-5 to TRBJ1-1; D ambiguous. V was trimmed by 4 bases and J by 4 bases, leaving 10 bases between them. CDR3 length: 13 amino acids. Germline V gives CDR1 MNHEY, CDR2 SVGAGI. This chain's CDR3 is CASSSPRVTEAFF. As DNA, the CDR3 is TGTGCCAGCAGTTCTCCTCGGGTCACTGAAGCTTTCTTT.

This chain joins TRBV7-9 and TRBJ1-2; D not certain. Germline CDR1 and CDR2: SEHNR and FQNEAQ (reference sequence). This CDR3 has 15 residues. Trimming removed 1 base from V and 0 bases from J, with 9 bases in between. This CDR3 reads CASSLGRSSNYGYTF. CDR3 bases: TGTGCCAGCAGCTTAGGTCGCAGTTCTAACTATGGCTACACCTTC.

The chain is built from TRBV27 and TRBJ1-2; D not certain. Germline lookup yields CDR1 MNHEY and CDR2 SMNVEV (reference sequence). V shed 0 bases and J shed 4 bases, with 6 bases lying between them. This CDR3 comprises 13 residues. CDR3 region: CASSLSGSYGYTF. CDR3 bases: TGTGCCAGCAGTTTATCGGGGAGCTATGGCTACACCTTC.

This clone was detected only a few times. This chain connects TRBV18 to TRBJ2-5; the match to TRBD1 covers 8 bases. The germline CDR1 and CDR2 sequences are KGHSH and LQKENI. The CDR3 has 16 residues. Trimming at V came to 0 bases and at J to 3 bases, leaving 6 bases not matched to a gene. CDR3: CASSPPPGGQKETQYF. DNA for the CDR3: TGTGCCAGCTCACCACCCCCAGGGGGCCAAAAAGAGACCCAGTACTTC.

The rearrangement links TRBV2 to TRBJ1-1; weak D call: TRBD1 (5 bases). CDR3 length: 14 amino acids. Germline CDR1 and CDR2: SNHLY and FYNNEI. V was shortened by 6 bases and J by 4 bases, with 15 bases between the two germline ends. In DNA form, the CDR3 reads TGTGCCAGCAGAATAAGGGGCTGGGGCACTGAAGCTTTCTTT. Translating it yields CASRIRGWGTEAFF.

The V and J genes are TRBV6-5 and TRBJ2-1; TRBD2 matches at 7 bases. J was trimmed by 4 bases and V by 4 bases; bases with no gene match: 7. This CDR3 is 15 amino acids long. Per the germline V gene, CDR1 is MNHEY and CDR2 is SVGAGI. CDR3 DNA sequence: TGTGCCAGCAGTTCCCGGCGGGGGATTTACAATGAGCAGTTCTTC. Protein product: CASSSRRGIYNEQFF.

This clone was seen a few times. J is TRBJ1-1 and V is TRBV21-1; no DNA check was done on the table's D call, TRBD1. TRBV21-1 is termed a pseudogene. This CDR3 comprises 15 residues. The CDR3 nucleotides read TGTGCCAGCTCCCCGGGGCAGGGGGCGAACACTGAAGCTTTCTTT. Translation: CASSPGQGANTEAFF.

J is TRBJ2-3 and V is TRBV29-1; TRBD2 might be the D (5 bases). There are 15 residues in the CDR3. Germline V CDR1 and CDR2: SQVTM, ANQGSEA. The ends were cut back, 8 bases at V and 3 bases at J, with 21 bases in the middle. The CDR3 region has the DNA TGCAGCCACGGAGAAACGGCCGGGGTTACAGATACGCAGTATTTT. As protein: CSHGETAGVTDTQYF.

This clone was seen more than once but under ten times. The chain is built from TRBV29-1 and TRBJ2-7, with TRBD2 matching over 8 bases. The junction had 19 bases not matched to a gene; V was cut back by 7 bases and J by 5 bases. The CDR3 runs to 16 residues. Germline V gives CDR1 SQVTM, CDR2 ANQGSEA. DNA for the CDR3: TGCAGCGCGGGAGGGGGTAATAGCGGGGAACAACACGAGCAGTACTTC. It codes for CSAGGGNSGEQHEQYF.

This clone has a single count. V and J are TRBV7-7 and TRBJ2-2; D ambiguous. Germline CDR1 SSHAT, CDR2 FNYEAQ (reference sequence). The CDR3 contains 14 residues. Trimming removed 5 bases from V and 6 bases from J, with 13 bases in between. CDR3 sequence (DNA): TGTGCCAGCAGCCTCAACCAGATCCCCGGGGAGCTGTTTTTT. This codes for CASSLNQIPGELFF.